The rows below give T cell receptor beta chains drawn from one sample of a study of blood T cell repertoires in COVID-19. TCRdb keeps only in-frame clones here, not all; method: immunoSEQ multiplex PCR. This table has some 190,000 clones, approximately 86% appearing once. Sequenced input: peripheral blood. The receptors here all came from a woman of 80 years or more with active or convalescent COVID-19. The CDR3 runs from the conserved cysteine through the conserved F or W. D genes are given only for firm matches. Only some rows state a clone size, as once, few, many or a class for expanded clones.

V,D,size,J,CDR3,DNA
TRBV28,TRBD2,NA,TRBJ2-7,CASGEGGRTYEQYF,TGTGCCAGCGGGGAGGGCGGGAGAACCTACGAGCAGTACTTC
TRBV28,NA,few,TRBJ1-2,CASTTGGRKDGYTF,TGTGCCAGCACAACCGGGGGGAGGAAGGATGGCTACACCTTC
TRBV5-4,NA,NA,TRBJ2-3,CASSSKTTVTDTQYF,TGTGCCAGCAGCTCCAAAACTACCGTCACAGATACGCAGTATTTT
TRBV28,NA,NA,TRBJ1-6,CASSSRGGRNNSPLHF,TGTGCCAGCAGTAGCCGGGGGGGACGGAATAATTCACCCCTCCACTTT
TRBV9,TRBD1,NA,TRBJ2-7,CASSADRASHEQYF,TGTGCCAGCAGCGCCGACAGGGCTAGCCACGAGCAGTACTTC
TRBV9,TRBD2,NA,TRBJ2-3,CASSVEGLAGEGGDTQYF,TGTGCCAGCAGCGTAGAGGGACTAGCGGGAGAAGGTGGAGATACGCAGTATTTT
TRBV7-2,TRBD2,NA,TRBJ2-7,CASSLVAGGNEQYF,TGTGCCAGCAGCTTAGTTGCGGGAGGGAACGAGCAGTACTTC
TRBV2,TRBD1,few,TRBJ1-2,CASSSTGAGYGYTF,TGTGCCAGCAGTTCAACAGGGGCAGGCTATGGCTACACCTTC
TRBV10-3,TRBD2,NA,TRBJ2-1,CAAQTSGTGNEQFF,TGTGCCGCCCAAACTAGCGGGACGGGCAATGAGCAGTTCTTC
TRBV5-1,TRBD1,NA,TRBJ1-1,CASRRDRGPEAFF,TGCGCCAGCAGGCGGGACAGGGGACCTGAAGCTTTCTTT
TRBV29-1,NA,NA,TRBJ1-3,CSATTATDRSGNTIYF,TGCAGCGCCACGACAGCGACCGATAGGTCTGGAAACACCATATATTTT
TRBV23-1,TRBD1,few,TRBJ1-5,CASSQFHRGLGWRVYQPQHF,TGCGCCAGCAGTCAATTCCACAGGGGGCTTGGGTGGAGGGTTTATCAGCCCCAGCATTTT
TRBV7-2,NA,NA,TRBJ2-7,CASSYRTGVREQYF,TGTGCCAGCAGTTATAGGACTGGCGTCCGGGAGCAGTACTTC
TRBV14,NA,NA,TRBJ1-2,CASSQAGAPGYTF,TGTGCCAGCAGCCAAGCTGGGGCTCCTGGCTACACCTTC
TRBV3-1/TRBV3-2,TRBD1,few,TRBJ2-4,CASSLRTGRANIQYF,TGTGCCAGCAGCCTCAGGACAGGGCGGGCAAACATTCAGTACTTC
TRBV29-1,TRBD1,NA,TRBJ1-1,CSVAPTTGANTEAFF,TGCAGCGTTGCCCCTACTACAGGGGCGAACACTGAAGCTTTCTTT
TRBV12-3/TRBV12-4,TRBD1,NA,TRBJ1-1,CASSLTGLPEAFF,TGTGCCAGCAGTTTGACAGGGCTCCCTGAAGCTTTCTTT
TRBV6-6,NA,NA,TRBJ2-3,CASSYSSEPTDTQYF,TGTGCCAGCAGTTACTCGAGTGAACCGACAGATACGCAGTATTTT
TRBV7-8,NA,NA,TRBJ1-5,CASSLEGQTGQPQHF,TGTGCCAGCAGCTTAGAGGGCCAGACGGGGCAGCCCCAGCATTTT
TRBV5-5,NA,NA,TRBJ1-4,CASSLDPGNLEKLFF,TGTGCCAGCAGCTTGGACCCCGGGAATTTAGAAAAACTGTTTTTT
TRBV6-5,NA,NA,TRBJ1-4,CASSSLGGAHNEKLFF,TGTGCCAGCAGTTCCCTTGGTGGGGCCCATAATGAAAAACTGTTTTTT
TRBV10-2,NA,NA,TRBJ1-2,CASGSVGGYTF,TGCGCCAGCGGATCAGTGGGCGGCTACACCTTC
TRBV5-1,NA,NA,TRBJ2-6,CASSLPQGSGANVLTF,TGCGCCAGCAGCTTGCCCCAGGGTTCTGGGGCCAACGTCCTGACTTTC
TRBV28,NA,NA,TRBJ2-2,CASSGQLGFTGELFF,TGTGCCAGCAGTGGACAGTTGGGGTTCACCGGGGAGCTGTTTTTT
TRBV30,NA,NA,TRBJ1-2,CATSTGANYGYTF,TGTGCCACCTCGACAGGCGCGAACTATGGCTACACCTTC
TRBV5-1,NA,once,TRBJ2-5,CASSFGQSQETQYF,TGCGCCAGCAGCTTCGGACAGAGCCAAGAGACCCAGTACTTC
TRBV5-1,NA,few,TRBJ2-1,CASSLGQVQNEQFF,TGCGCCAGCAGCTTGGGACAGGTACAAAATGAGCAGTTCTTC
TRBV15,NA,NA,TRBJ2-7,CATSRAGSFPYEQYF,TGTGCCACCAGCAGAGCAGGTTCCTTTCCCTACGAGCAGTACTTC
TRBV9,NA,NA,TRBJ2-1,CASSPYSPSSYNEQFF,TGTGCCAGCAGCCCCTATTCCCCGAGCTCCTACAATGAGCAGTTCTTC
TRBV19,NA,NA,TRBJ2-3,CATTDTSTDTQYF,TGTGCCACCACGGACACTAGCACAGATACGCAGTATTTT
TRBV5-1,NA,NA,TRBJ1-1,CASSLEANTEAFF,TGCGCCAGCAGCTTGGAAGCAAACACTGAAGCTTTCTTT
TRBV18,TRBD1,NA,TRBJ1-5,CASSPTGADQPQHF,TGTGCCAGCTCACCGACAGGGGCGGATCAGCCCCAGCATTTT
TRBV4-1,NA,NA,TRBJ1-2,CASSQGAYGYTF,TGCGCCAGCAGCCAAGGAGCCTATGGCTACACCTTC
TRBV11-2,TRBD1,NA,TRBJ1-6,CASSFGGTGVSPLHF,TGTGCCAGCAGCTTTGGTGGGACAGGGGTCTCACCCCTCCACTTT
TRBV5-1,TRBD1,NA,TRBJ1-1,CASSQREGAITEAFF,TGCGCCAGCAGCCAGAGAGAGGGGGCCATCACTGAAGCTTTCTTT
TRBV2,TRBD2,NA,TRBJ2-1,CASSVLAGAYNEQFF,TGTGCCAGCAGTGTCCTAGCGGGAGCGTACAATGAGCAGTTCTTC
TRBV24-1,NA,NA,TRBJ1-1,CATSDSVGTEAFF,TGTGCCACCAGTGATAGCGTTGGCACTGAAGCTTTCTTT
TRBV29-1,TRBD1,NA,TRBJ1-2,CSVGDRVGYGYTF,TGCAGCGTTGGAGACAGGGTGGGCTATGGCTACACCTTC
TRBV5-1,TRBD2,NA,TRBJ2-1,CASSLSPSGNYNEQFF,TGCGCCAGCAGCTTGTCCCCTAGCGGGAACTACAATGAGCAGTTCTTC
TRBV7-9,NA,NA,TRBJ1-5,CASSLGGLEQPQHF,TGTGCCAGCAGCTTAGGCGGTTTGGAACAGCCCCAGCATTTT
TRBV19,NA,NA,TRBJ2-7,CASSIDRESDEQYF,TGTGCCAGTAGTATAGATCGTGAATCGGACGAGCAGTACTTC
TRBV5-1,TRBD2,NA,TRBJ2-2,CASSFFLAANTGELFF,TGCGCCAGCAGCTTCTTCCTAGCGGCAAACACCGGGGAGCTGTTTTTT
TRBV28,TRBD1,NA,TRBJ1-1,CASSLGQGEIMNTEAFF,TGTGCCAGCAGTTTGGGACAGGGGGAGATTATGAACACTGAAGCTTTCTTT
TRBV5-1,NA,once,TRBJ2-2,CASSSEGSGELFF,TGCGCCAGCAGCTCGGAGGGGTCCGGGGAGCTGTTTTTT
TRBV23-1,TRBD2,few,TRBJ2-7,CASSQSGGLAGHRFHEQYF,TGCGCCAGCAGTCAATCAGGAGGACTAGCGGGGCACAGGTTCCACGAGCAGTACTTC
TRBV4-2,TRBD1,few,TRBJ2-7,CASSQEGQGVVGRGDEQYF,TGTGCCAGCAGCCAAGAGGGACAGGGGGTAGTCGGGAGGGGTGACGAGCAGTACTTC
TRBV19,TRBD1,NA,TRBJ2-5,CASSRSGTDHQETQYF,TGTGCCAGTAGCAGATCCGGGACAGACCACCAAGAGACCCAGTACTTC
TRBV7-9,NA,NA,TRBJ2-7,CASSLGSAYEQYF,TGTGCCAGCAGCTTAGGGTCGGCCTACGAGCAGTACTTC
TRBV7-9,NA,NA,TRBJ1-1,CASSQNTGDTGSEAFF,TGTGCCAGCAGCCAAAATACCGGTGACACAGGTTCTGAAGCTTTCTTT
TRBV2,NA,NA,TRBJ1-1,CASSTQQGTEAFF,TGTGCCAGCAGTACTCAACAGGGTACTGAAGCTTTCTTT